These 9 T cell receptor beta chains came from one sample sequenced in a study of blood T cell repertoires in COVID-19. Repertoires were generated with immunoSEQ multiplex PCR, while TCRdb's copy carries only in-frame clones and drops some. The sample lists 150,000 to 180,000 clones; 70% to 90% were seen once. The sample comprised peripheral blood. Every receptor here comes from a man in his 60s with COVID-19, enrolled during active disease.

The chain has TRBV3-1 (or the pseudogene TRBV3-2) and TRBJ1-1; D not certain. V was clipped by 6 bases and J by 5 bases, with 10 bases between them. CDR3 size: 12 residues. Germline values: CDR1 LGHDT, CDR2 YNNKEL (reference sequence). CDR3 coding DNA: TGTGCCAGCAGTCGACATGGGACTGAAGCTTTCTTT. It is translated as CASSRHGTEAFF.

The rearrangement uses TRBV4-3 and TRBJ1-5, with 9 bases that match TRBD1. Germline-derived CDR1 and CDR2 are LGHNA and YSLEER. V was pared by 3 bases and J by 1 base, with 10 bases of the junction left unmatched. The CDR3 length is 18 residues. The CDR3: CASSQWDRVGSSNQPQHF. CDR3 coding DNA: TGCGCCAGCAGCCAGTGGGACAGGGTCGGTTCGAGCAATCAGCCCCAGCATTTT.

J is TRBJ1-2 and V is TRBV21-1; TRBD1 is the table's D call and was not checked against the DNA. TRBV21-1 is annotated as a pseudogene. CDR3 length equals 19 residues. Written as DNA, the CDR3 is TGTGCCAGCAGCATACCGGAAAATCGGGGGACAGAAAAAACCTATGGCTACACCTTC. It specifies CASSIPENRGTEKTYGYTF.

This sequence joins TRBV24-1 and TRBJ1-1, with D possibly matching TRBD1 (6 bases). The germline gives CDR1 KGHDR, CDR2 SFDVKD. The ends were cut back, 6 bases at V and 6 bases at J, with 7 bases in the middle. The CDR3 has 11 amino acids. CDR3 bases: TGTGCCACCAGTAAGGGGGCTGAAGCTTTCTTT. Its protein is CATSKGAEAFF.

The chain links TRBV2 to TRBJ1-5; a possible D gene is TRBD1 (5 bases). This CDR3 has 15 residues. Germline V gene lookup returns CDR1 SNHLY and CDR2 FYNNEI. Trimming removed 1 base from V and 7 bases from J, with 14 bases in between. This CDR3 is CASSEEGRWGQPQHF. In DNA, the CDR3 is TGTGCCAGCAGTGAAGAGGGTCGGTGGGGCCAGCCCCAGCATTTT.

The rearrangement links TRBV2 to TRBJ1-5, with D maybe TRBD1 (5 bases). V lost 5 bases and J lost 3, with 8 bases in between. CDR3 length: 13 residues. Germline V gene data show CDR1 as SNHLY and CDR2 as FYNNEI. The CDR3 DNA follows: TGTGCCAGCAGTCGGGACTTCAATCAGCCCCAGCATTTT. It yields the protein CASSRDFNQPQHF.

The V gene is TRBV10-3, the J gene TRBJ1-1; D is unclear. Per germline, CDR1 ENHRY and CDR2 SYGVKD. The germline V and J ends were trimmed by 4 bases and 1 base, with 13 bases remaining between them. The CDR3 length is 15 residues. CDR3: CAISGRGIENTEAFF. CDR3 bases: TGTGCCATCAGTGGGCGGGGTATCGAGAACACTGAAGCTTTCTTT.

This chain uses TRBV29-1 with TRBJ2-3; 7 bases line up with TRBD2. The CDR3 runs 12 residues. Germline CDR1 and CDR2: SQVTM and ANQGSEA. The V and J ends lost 6 bases and 9 bases, in that order; junction bases with no gene match: 9. This chain's CDR3 is CSVSLTSLTQYF. The CDR3, as DNA: TGCAGCGTCTCGTTGACTAGCTTAACGCAGTATTTT.

The chain carries TRBV6-2 or TRBV6-3 and TRBJ2-6; the D gene is possibly TRBD2 (7 bases). The CDR3 is 16 amino acids. Germline CDR1 MNHEY, CDR2 SVGEGT. V dropped 8 bases and J dropped 4 bases, with 18 bases sitting between them. The CDR3 nucleotides read TGTGCCAGCGGCCTAGGGGGGGCGCAAGGGGCCAACGTCCTGACTTTC. It is translated as CASGLGGAQGANVLTF.